These 9 T cell receptor beta chains originate from one sample sequenced in a study of PD-1 blockade in classical Hodgkin lymphoma. In every patient, relapse followed autologous stem cell transplantation, while exposure to brentuximab vedotin differed. Isolation of CD4+ T cells from thawed PBMCs was performed by magnetic negative selection. Data came from immunoSEQ multiplex PCR; TCRdb stores just in-frame clones and leaves some out. The table lists thousands of clones, roughly 87% of them singletons. The sample consisted of CD4+ T cells from blood, taken at baseline. Every receptor here comes from a human donor with classical Hodgkin lymphoma.

In the case of this clone: The junction shows a germline mismatch at one end, possibly a read error. The chain uses TRBV7-3 and TRBJ1-1; 7 bases map to TRBD1. There are 18 residues in the CDR3. Germline CDR1 SGHTA, CDR2 FQGTGA. As DNA, the CDR3 is TGCGCCAGCAGCCAGACAGGGTATGGGGTGGAGACGAACACTGAAGCTTTCTTT. Its translation: CASSQTGYGVETNTEAFF.

The chain has TRBV5-1 and TRBJ1-4, with D perhaps TRBD1 (5 bases). Germline CDR1 and CDR2: SGHRS and YFSETQ. Deletions cut 6 bases from V and 7 bases from J, with 22 bases between. CDR3 length equals 16 residues. In nucleotides, the CDR3 is TGCGCCAGCAACTTCCAGGGTCTCGGTGGTGGTGAAAAACTGTTTTTT. Protein sequence: CASNFQGLGGGEKLFF.

This rearrangement joins TRBV7-2 to TRBJ1-5; D gene uncertain. V was cut by 5 bases and J by 2 bases, with 10 bases left in between. CDR1 is SGHTA and CDR2 is FQGNSA in the germline V gene. The CDR3 covers 14 residues. CDR3 nucleotide sequence: TGTGCCAGCAGCCCGAGAAGTGGCAATCAGCCCCAGCATTTT. This gives the protein CASSPRSGNQPQHF.

The chain is built from TRBV7-9 and TRBJ2-4; D ambiguous. The CDR3 runs 14 residues. CDR1 and CDR2 (germline): SEHNR, FQNEAQ (reference sequence). With 1 base removed from V and 8 bases from J, the gap between germline ends came to 12 bases. In DNA, the CDR3 is TGTGCCAGCAGCTTAGGGCAGAATTGGGACATTCAGTACTTC. It specifies CASSLGQNWDIQYF. Full variable domain (remainder filled in from reference TRBV7-9 and TRBJ2-4): DTGVSQNPRHKITKRGQNVTFRCDPISEHNRLYWYRQTLGQGPEFLTYFQNEAQLEKSRLLSDRFSAERPKGSFSTLEIQRTEQGDSAMYLCASSLGQNWDIQYFGAGTRLSVL.

The chain combines TRBV10-2 with TRBJ1-1, with D tentatively TRBD1 (5 bases). The germline V gene has CDR1 WSHSY and CDR2 SAAADI. CDR3 length equals 12 residues. The V gene lost 0 bases and the J gene lost 10 bases, with 9 bases spanning the gap. This chain's CDR3 is CASSESGTRAFF. The CDR3 DNA follows: TGCGCCAGCAGTGAGTCCGGGACGAGAGCTTTCTTT.

The sample holds one count of this clone. V usage is TRBV27 and J usage is TRBJ2-2; TRBD2 agrees at 10 bases. J gave up 6 bases and V 6 bases, and 7 bases lay outside the gene matches. This CDR3 is built from 15 residues. The germline gives CDR1 MNHEY, CDR2 SMNVEV (reference sequence). CDR3 nucleotide sequence: TGTGCCAGCAGGAGAACGGGACTAGCGCCCGGGGAGCTGTTTTTT. Amino acid sequence: CASRRTGLAPGELFF.

This clone was observed a few times. This chain connects TRBV5-4 to TRBJ1-2; D call uncertain. V lost 4 bases, J lost 4 bases, and 11 bases lay in between. The CDR3 consists of 13 residues. Germline loops: CDR1 SGHNT, CDR2 YYREEE (reference sequence). CDR3 DNA sequence: TGTGCCAGCAGCCAGGTGGGCAGCTATGGCTACACCTTC. Its translation: CASSQVGSYGYTF.

The gene calls are TRBV7-9 and TRBJ1-1; 9 nucleotides line up with TRBD1. This CDR3 contains 14 residues. Germline lookup yields CDR1 SEHNR and CDR2 FQNEAQ (reference sequence). J was trimmed by 3 bases and V by 3 bases; bases with no gene match: 2. In DNA form, the CDR3 reads TGTGCCAGCAGCTTCGGACAGGGGTACACTGAAGCTTTCTTT. Translation: CASSFGQGYTEAFF.

CDR3 sequence reads: CASSLERGEQFF. The CDR3 nucleotides are TGCGCCAGCAGCTTGGAAAGGGGTGAGCAGTTCTTC. V gene TRBV5-1 combines with J gene TRBJ2-1, with a weak D call TRBD1 (5 bases). Deletions cut 0 bases from V and 9 bases from J, with 7 bases between. The germline gives CDR1 SGHRS, CDR2 YFSETQ. The CDR3 runs 12 residues. The full variable domain, rest sourced from reference TRBV5-1 and TRBJ2-1, is KAGVTQTPRYLIKTRGQQVTLSCSPISGHRSVSWYQQTPGQGLQFLFEYFSETQRNKGNFPGRFSGRQFSNSRSEMNVSTLELGDSALYLCASSLERGEQFFGPGTRLTVL.